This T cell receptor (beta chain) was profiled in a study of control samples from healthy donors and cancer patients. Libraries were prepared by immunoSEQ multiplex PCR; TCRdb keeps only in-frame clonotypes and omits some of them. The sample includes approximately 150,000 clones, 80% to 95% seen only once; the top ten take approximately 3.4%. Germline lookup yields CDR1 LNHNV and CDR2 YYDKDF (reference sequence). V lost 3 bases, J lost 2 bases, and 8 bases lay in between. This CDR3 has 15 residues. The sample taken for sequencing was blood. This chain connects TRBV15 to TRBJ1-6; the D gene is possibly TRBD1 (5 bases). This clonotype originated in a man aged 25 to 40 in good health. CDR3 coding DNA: TGTGCCACCAGCAGCGGGGACCCCTATAATTCACCCCTCCACTTT. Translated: CATSSGDPYNSPLHF. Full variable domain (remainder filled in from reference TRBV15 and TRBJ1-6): DAMVIQNPRYQVTQFGKPVTLSCSQTLNHNVMYWYQQKSSQAPKLLFHYYDKDFNNEADTPDNFQSRRPNTSFCFLDIRSPGLGDTAMYLCATSSGDPYNSPLHFGNGTRLTVT.